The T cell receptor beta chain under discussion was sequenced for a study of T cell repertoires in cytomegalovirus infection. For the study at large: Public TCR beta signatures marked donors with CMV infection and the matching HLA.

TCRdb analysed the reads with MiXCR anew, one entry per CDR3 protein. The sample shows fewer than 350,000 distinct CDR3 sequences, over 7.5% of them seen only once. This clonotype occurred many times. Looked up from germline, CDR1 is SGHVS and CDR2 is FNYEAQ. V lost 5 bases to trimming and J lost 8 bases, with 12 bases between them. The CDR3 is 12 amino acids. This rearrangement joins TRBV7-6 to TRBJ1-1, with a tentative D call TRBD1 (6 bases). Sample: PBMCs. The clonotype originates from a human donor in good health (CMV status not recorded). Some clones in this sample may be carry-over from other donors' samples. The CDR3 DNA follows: TGTGCCAGCAGCCCGACGGGACACGAAGCTTTCTTT. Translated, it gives CASSPTGHEAFF.